This is a list of T cell receptor beta chains from one sample in a study of a mutant IDH1 vaccine in newly diagnosed glioma. Their antigens are not known. Using immunoSEQ multiplex PCR, the repertoire was profiled, and TCRdb retains in-frame clones only, with some absent. The data contain 25,000 to 35,000 clones, around 87% of them singletons. Sequencing was performed on PBMCs, taken from a glioma patient whose treatment included an IDH1 peptide vaccine. The receptors derive from a man in his forties with glioma. Each CDR3 is given with its conserved first and last residue. Fields, in order: D gene, clone size, J gene, V gene, CDR3 protein, CDR3 DNA. D genes are given only for firm matches. Clone sizes are given selectively: once, few, many, or a class where the clone is expanded.

d_gene: .
abundance: .
j_gene: TRBJ1-1
v_gene: TRBV7-2
CDR3aa: CASSLERQTEAFF
CDR3nt: TGTGCCAGCAGCTTAGAGAGACAGACTGAAGCTTTCTTT

d_gene: TRBD1
abundance: .
j_gene: TRBJ2-3
v_gene: TRBV6-1
CDR3aa: CASQPRGPLDTQYF
CDR3nt: TGTGCCAGCCAGCCGAGGGGGCCCTTAGATACGCAGTATTTT

d_gene: TRBD2
abundance: .
j_gene: TRBJ2-5
v_gene: TRBV5-1
CDR3aa: CASTPGGSNQETQYF
CDR3nt: TGCGCCAGCACCCCGGGGGGGTCGAATCAAGAGACCCAGTACTTC

d_gene: .
abundance: .
j_gene: TRBJ1-2
v_gene: TRBV6-5
CDR3aa: CASSLGGGGGYGYTF
CDR3nt: TGTGCCAGCAGTCTCGGTGGGGGCGGCGGCTATGGCTACACCTTC

d_gene: .
abundance: .
j_gene: TRBJ1-5
v_gene: TRBV7-2
CDR3aa: CASSLVRNQPQHF
CDR3nt: TGTGCCAGCAGCTTAGTGCGCAATCAGCCCCAGCATTTT

d_gene: .
abundance: .
j_gene: TRBJ1-5
v_gene: TRBV4-3
CDR3aa: CASSQDTHRNQPQHF
CDR3nt: TGCGCCAGCAGCCAAGATACCCATCGCAATCAGCCCCAGCATTTT

d_gene: .
abundance: .
j_gene: TRBJ1-1
v_gene: TRBV20-1
CDR3aa: CSARQNTEAFF
CDR3nt: TGCAGTGCTAGGCAAAACACTGAAGCTTTCTTT

d_gene: .
abundance: .
j_gene: TRBJ1-1
v_gene: TRBV28
CDR3aa: CASSLGTLNTEAFF
CDR3nt: TGTGCCAGCAGTTTGGGCACTTTGAACACTGAAGCTTTCTTT

d_gene: .
abundance: .
j_gene: TRBJ1-1
v_gene: TRBV7-9
CDR3aa: CASSLDGVGWANTEAFF
CDR3nt: TGTGCCAGCAGCTTAGACGGGGTTGGCTGGGCGAACACTGAAGCTTTCTTT

d_gene: TRBD2
abundance: .
j_gene: TRBJ2-3
v_gene: TRBV19
CDR3aa: CASSIGGGRATDTQYF
CDR3nt: TGTGCCAGTAGTATAGGAGGCGGGAGGGCCACAGATACGCAGTATTTT

d_gene: .
abundance: once
j_gene: TRBJ1-3
v_gene: TRBV4-3
CDR3aa: CASSQDHQGLANTIYF
CDR3nt: TGCGCCAGCAGCCAAGACCACCAGGGGTTGGCAAACACCATATATTTT

d_gene: TRBD1
abundance: .
j_gene: TRBJ2-7
v_gene: TRBV6-5
CDR3aa: CASSYRDRGPYEQYF
CDR3nt: TGTGCCAGCAGTTACCGGGACAGGGGGCCCTACGAGCAGTACTTC

d_gene: .
abundance: once
j_gene: TRBJ2-1
v_gene: TRBV6-5
CDR3aa: CASSYSAVWDNEQFF
CDR3nt: TGTGCCAGCAGTTACTCGGCGGTCTGGGACAATGAGCAGTTCTTC

d_gene: .
abundance: .
j_gene: TRBJ1-5
v_gene: TRBV28
CDR3aa: CASSLDLSQGISNQPQHF
CDR3nt: TGTGCCAGCAGCCTAGATTTGAGTCAGGGGATTAGCAATCAGCCCCAGCATTTT

d_gene: .
abundance: .
j_gene: TRBJ2-7
v_gene: TRBV7-9
CDR3aa: CASSLDVKGGEQYF
CDR3nt: TGTGCCAGCAGCTTAGATGTGAAGGGCGGCGAGCAGTACTTC

d_gene: .
abundance: .
j_gene: TRBJ1-3
v_gene: TRBV19
CDR3aa: CASSPTGDFNTIYF
CDR3nt: TGTGCCAGTAGTCCCACCGGGGATTTCAACACCATATATTTT

d_gene: .
abundance: .
j_gene: TRBJ1-1
v_gene: TRBV9
CDR3aa: CASSVDAVNTEAFF
CDR3nt: TGTGCCAGCAGCGTAGACGCCGTAAACACTGAAGCTTTCTTT

d_gene: .
abundance: .
j_gene: TRBJ1-5
v_gene: TRBV2
CDR3aa: CASSSYSNQPQHF
CDR3nt: TGTGCCAGCAGCAGCTATAGCAATCAGCCCCAGCATTTT

d_gene: TRBD1
abundance: .
j_gene: TRBJ1-2
v_gene: TRBV5-1
CDR3aa: CASRLDRGGTSYYTF
CDR3nt: TGCGCCAGCAGACTCGACAGGGGTGGAACTTCCTACTACACCTTC

d_gene: .
abundance: .
j_gene: TRBJ1-1
v_gene: TRBV7-9
CDR3aa: CASSRLGGMNTEAFF
CDR3nt: TGTGCCAGCAGTAGGTTGGGGGGCATGAACACTGAAGCTTTCTTT

d_gene: .
abundance: .
j_gene: TRBJ1-2
v_gene: TRBV6-1
CDR3aa: CASSEGDSAFYGYTF
CDR3nt: TGTGCCAGCAGTGAAGGAGACAGCGCCTTCTATGGCTACACCTTC

d_gene: TRBD2
abundance: .
j_gene: TRBJ2-1
v_gene: TRBV2
CDR3aa: CASRQLAGPYNEQFF
CDR3nt: TGTGCCAGCAGACAACTAGCGGGGCCCTACAATGAGCAGTTCTTC

d_gene: .
abundance: .
j_gene: TRBJ1-5
v_gene: TRBV2
CDR3aa: CASSVGRQRNQPQHF
CDR3nt: TGTGCCAGCAGCGTAGGACGTCAGCGCAATCAGCCCCAGCATTTT

d_gene: TRBD2
abundance: .
j_gene: TRBJ2-7
v_gene: TRBV5-4
CDR3aa: CASSATSGREQYF
CDR3nt: TGTGCCAGCAGCGCTACTAGCGGGAGGGAGCAGTACTTC

d_gene: .
abundance: .
j_gene: TRBJ1-1
v_gene: TRBV6-5
CDR3aa: CASSQGLKNTEAFF
CDR3nt: TGTGCCAGCAGTCAGGGACTGAAGAACACTGAAGCTTTCTTT

d_gene: TRBD2
abundance: .
j_gene: TRBJ2-3
v_gene: TRBV10-3
CDR3aa: CAISVGIVGGGTDTQYF
CDR3nt: TGTGCCATCAGTGTGGGGATCGTGGGAGGGGGCACAGATACGCAGTATTTT

d_gene: TRBD1
abundance: .
j_gene: TRBJ2-2
v_gene: TRBV10-3
CDR3aa: CAISGQAANTGELFF
CDR3nt: TGTGCCATCAGCGGACAGGCCGCGAACACCGGGGAGCTGTTTTTT

d_gene: .
abundance: .
j_gene: TRBJ2-5
v_gene: TRBV6-5
CDR3aa: CASVSRRSETQYF
CDR3nt: TGTGCCAGCGTTTCGCGTCGTTCGGAGACCCAGTACTTC

d_gene: .
abundance: .
j_gene: TRBJ1-2
v_gene: TRBV19
CDR3aa: CASSIWDYGYTF
CDR3nt: TGTGCCAGTAGTATTTGGGACTATGGCTACACCTTC

d_gene: TRBD2
abundance: .
j_gene: TRBJ2-3
v_gene: TRBV7-9
CDR3aa: CASSLNSGKFTDTQYF
CDR3nt: TGTGCCAGCAGCTTAAATAGCGGGAAGTTCACAGATACGCAGTATTTT

d_gene: TRBD1
abundance: .
j_gene: TRBJ2-1
v_gene: TRBV7-3
CDR3aa: CASSPRDRAYNEQFF
CDR3nt: TGTGCCAGCAGCCCAAGGGACAGGGCCTACAATGAGCAGTTCTTC

d_gene: .
abundance: .
j_gene: TRBJ2-4
v_gene: TRBV7-9
CDR3aa: CASSLEDLAKNIQYF
CDR3nt: TGTGCCAGCAGCTTAGAAGACCTAGCCAAAAACATTCAGTACTTC

d_gene: TRBD2
abundance: .
j_gene: TRBJ2-1
v_gene: TRBV2
CDR3aa: CASKKAQREPIEQFF
CDR3nt: TGTGCCAGCAAGAAGGCGCAGCGGGAGCCTATTGAGCAGTTCTTC

d_gene: TRBD2
abundance: .
j_gene: TRBJ2-3
v_gene: TRBV18
CDR3aa: CASSPGTSGPDTQYF
CDR3nt: TGTGCCAGCTCACCAGGAACTAGCGGTCCAGATACGCAGTATTTT

d_gene: .
abundance: .
j_gene: TRBJ2-1
v_gene: TRBV15
CDR3aa: CATSRDREAHNEQFF
CDR3nt: TGTGCCACCAGCAGAGACAGGGAGGCACACAATGAGCAGTTCTTC

d_gene: .
abundance: .
j_gene: TRBJ2-3
v_gene: TRBV6-5
CDR3aa: CASMGGSTDTQYF
CDR3nt: TGTGCCAGCATGGGGGGTAGCACAGATACGCAGTATTTT

d_gene: .
abundance: .
j_gene: TRBJ2-2
v_gene: TRBV20-1
CDR3aa: CSAKAGELFF
CDR3nt: TGCAGTGCTAAGGCCGGGGAGCTGTTTTTT

d_gene: .
abundance: .
j_gene: TRBJ1-3
v_gene: TRBV10-3
CDR3aa: CATTRQLHLSGNTIYF
CDR3nt: TGTGCCACGACGAGACAGCTACACCTCTCTGGAAACACCATATATTTT

d_gene: .
abundance: .
j_gene: TRBJ1-2
v_gene: TRBV6-4
CDR3aa: CASSDPPHYGYTF
CDR3nt: TGTGCCAGCAGTGACCCTCCCCACTATGGCTACACCTTC

d_gene: .
abundance: .
j_gene: TRBJ1-3
v_gene: TRBV6-1
CDR3aa: CASSVTDQSPGNTIYF
CDR3nt: TGTGCCAGCAGTGTGACGGACCAAAGCCCTGGAAACACCATATATTTT